The 20 T cell receptor beta chains below were found in one sample sequenced in a study of blood T cell repertoires in COVID-19. Profiled with immunoSEQ multiplex PCR; TCRdb holds only in-frame clones, not every one. The sample has approximately 73,000 clones; approximately 77% are singletons. The material sequenced was peripheral blood. The receptors were sampled from a woman aged 70-85 years with acute or convalescent COVID-19.

The chain couples TRBV23-1 to TRBJ1-6; D is possibly TRBD1 (6 bases). TRBV23-1 is an ORF, with its function uncertain. The CDR3 covers 17 residues. Trimming pared 4 bases from V and 9 bases from J, leaving 22 bases between. The CDR3 DNA reads TGCGCCAGCAGTCCCGTCACCGGGGGGGGGCGTTCTTCACCCCTCCACTTT. Encoded protein: CASSPVTGGGRSSPLHF.

At least ten counts were recorded for this clone. The V and J genes are TRBV7-2 and TRBJ2-2; perhaps TRBD1 as D (6 bases). This CDR3 is 16 amino acids long. Trimming shortened V by 3 bases and J by 5 bases, and 16 bases separated the two germline ends. CDR1 is SGHTA and CDR2 is FQGNSA in the germline V gene. The CDR3 sequence is CASSFFSTGITGELFF. The CDR3 nucleotides are TGTGCCAGCAGCTTTTTTAGTACAGGGATAACCGGGGAGCTGTTTTTT.

The V call is TRBV3-1 (or the pseudogene TRBV3-2), the J call TRBJ2-2; 8 nucleotides agree with TRBD2. The ends lost 3 bases at V and 8 bases at J; junction bases unmatched: 8. This CDR3 has 15 residues. The germline gives CDR1 LGHDT, CDR2 YNNKEL (reference sequence). CDR3 in DNA: TGTGCCAGCAGCCACGTCCCGGGACTAGTAGGGGAGCTGTTTTTT. Residues: CASSHVPGLVGELFF.

The chain carries TRBV6-1 and TRBJ2-5, with 7 bases matching TRBD2. Germline V gene sequence: CDR1 MNHNS, CDR2 SASEGT. J gave up 2 bases and V 2 bases, and 5 bases lay outside the gene matches. This CDR3 is 15 amino acids long. The CDR3 nucleotides read TGTGCCAGCAGTGAAAATCCTAGCGGACAAGAGACCCAGTACTTC. Residues: CASSENPSGQETQYF.

V is TRBV18 and J is TRBJ2-1; D is perhaps TRBD2 (5 bases). The germline V gene encodes CDR1 KGHSH and CDR2 LQKENI. The CDR3 is 13 amino acids. Trimming removed 3 bases at V and 8 bases at J, with 11 bases between. The CDR3 DNA sequence: TGTGCCAGCTCACCGCCGGGGTTTGATGAGCAGTTCTTC. Its protein product is CASSPPGFDEQFF.

The chain employs TRBV7-8 and TRBJ2-7, with 7 bases identical to TRBD1. Per germline, CDR1 SGHVS and CDR2 FQNEAQ. V gave up 4 bases and J gave up 0 bases; unmatched junction bases: 15. This CDR3 region has 18 residues. This CDR3 reads CASSSTGGQGESSYEQYF. CDR3 sequence (DNA): TGTGCCAGCAGCTCTACCGGCGGGCAGGGGGAGAGCTCCTACGAGCAGTACTTC.

In its sample, this clone was seen once. The V and J genes are TRBV29-1 and TRBJ1-2; TRBD1 aligns across 7 bases. Unmatched junction bases numbered 13, after V lost 5 bases and J lost 7 bases. This CDR3 region has 14 residues. Germline CDR1 SQVTM, CDR2 ANQGSEA. The CDR3 reads CSVILQGVLGGYTF. CDR3 DNA sequence: TGCAGCGTTATTCTCCAGGGGGTTTTAGGTGGCTACACCTTC.

The sample holds one count of this clone. CDR3 coding DNA: TGTGCCAGCAGACCCCGCAGTAATCAGCCCCAGCATTTT. Protein sequence: CASRPRSNQPQHF. V usage is TRBV6-5 and J usage is TRBJ1-5, with no clear D. Germline V lookup: CDR1 MNHEY, CDR2 SVGAGI. The CDR3 is 13 residues long. V lost 6 bases to trimming and J lost 4 bases, with 10 bases between them.

The gene calls are TRBV6-4 and TRBJ2-2; 11 bases are a match to TRBD2. CDR1 is MRHNA and CDR2 is SNTAGT in the germline V gene. The CDR3 consists of 14 residues. V shed 3 bases and J 7 bases; nucleotides not matched to a gene: 1. DNA for the CDR3: TGTGCCAGCAGTGAACTAGCGGGAGTCGGGGAGCTGTTTTTT. This sequence encodes CASSELAGVGELFF.

The J gene is TRBJ2-5, the V gene TRBV2, with a tentative D call TRBD1 (6 bases). This CDR3 is 16 amino acids long. CDR1 is SNHLY, CDR2 FYNNEI, per germline. Trimming took off 7 bases at V and 2 bases at J, with 20 bases between the two ends. Here the CDR3 DNA reads TGTGCCAGCAATTCGGGAACAGGGACCCGACAAGAGACCCAGTACTTC. Translated, it gives CASNSGTGTRQETQYF.

The chain carries TRBV7-6 and TRBJ2-2, with D hard to call. CDR3 length equals 15 residues. CDR1 and CDR2 from the germline V gene are SGHVS and FNYEAQ. V gave up 1 base and J gave up 6 bases, with 12 bases separating them. CDR3 nucleotides: TGTGCCAGCAGCTTAGGAGCTGTCTCCGCCGGGGAGCTGTTTTTT. Its protein product is CASSLGAVSAGELFF.

The CDR3 coding sequence is TGTGCCAGCTCACAGGGGTTTGAGCAGTTCTTC. It encodes CASSQGFEQFF. The chain uses TRBV14 and TRBJ2-1; TRBD1 matches 7 bases. Germline V gene lookup returns CDR1 SGHDN and CDR2 FVKESK. The trim removed 8 bases at V and 9 bases at J, leaving 4 bases unmatched. The CDR3 is made up of 11 amino acids.

This chain connects TRBV2 to TRBJ2-7, with TRBD2 identical over 8 bases. The J segment lost 4 bases and the V segment lost 5 bases, leaving 7 bases of the junction unmatched. CDR3 size: 14 residues. Germline CDR1 is SNHLY and CDR2 is FYNNEI. The CDR3 DNA sequence: TGTGCCAGCAGTATTCGTCTAGCGGGTTACGAGCAGTACTTC. Its translation: CASSIRLAGYEQYF.

As DNA, the CDR3 is TGTGCCAGCAGCCAAGATCAAGGCTCTAGTACCTTCACAGATACGCAGTATTTT. As protein: CASSQDQGSSTFTDTQYF. The chain uses TRBV4-2 and TRBJ2-3; no clear D gene. CDR3 size: 18 residues. Trimming cost V 0 bases and J 2 bases, with 18 bases left between them. CDR1 is LGHNA, CDR2 YNFKEQ, per germline.

J is TRBJ2-5 and V is TRBV2; tentative D call: TRBD1 (5 bases). Germline V gives CDR1 SNHLY, CDR2 FYNNEI. V lost 6 bases, J lost 0 bases, and 11 bases lay in between. This CDR3 has 14 residues. CDR3 amino acids: CASRLDSNQETQYF. In DNA form, the CDR3 reads TGTGCCAGCAGACTTGACAGCAACCAAGAGACCCAGTACTTC.

The chain couples TRBV21-1 to TRBJ2-7; no check of the table's D call, TRBD1, against the DNA was made. TRBV21-1 has pseudogene status. The CDR3 contains 13 residues. CDR3 sequence reads: CASARDTLYEQYF. The CDR3 DNA is TGTGCCAGCGCCCGGGACACACTCTACGAGCAGTACTTC.

This sequence joins TRBV16 and TRBJ2-7; 7 positions match TRBD1. CDR1 KGHSY and CDR2 FQNENV come from the germline V gene. Losses at the gene ends were 2 bases for V and 2 bases for J; bases not matched to a gene: 6. This CDR3 comprises 15 residues. The CDR3 protein is CASSQIKQGTYEQYF. As DNA, the CDR3 is TGTGCCAGCAGCCAAATTAAACAGGGGACCTACGAGCAGTACTTC.

The V and J genes are TRBV6-6 and TRBJ1-2; D is unclear. CDR1 and CDR2 from the germline V gene are MNHNY and SVGAGI (reference sequence). Trimming removed 2 bases at V and 2 bases at J, with 9 bases between. CDR3 length: 14 amino acids. In DNA form, the CDR3 reads TGTGCCAGCAGTTACGGGAGGGAAAACTATGGCTACACCTTC. Protein product: CASSYGRENYGYTF.

The rearrangement joins TRBV10-1 to TRBJ2-3; D gene unclear. With 2 bases removed from V and 0 bases from J, the gap between germline ends came to 15 bases. The CDR3 is 17 amino acids. The germline V gene encodes CDR1 WNHNN and CDR2 SYGVQD (reference sequence). The CDR3 is CASSEPLPLTSTDTQYF. Written as DNA, the CDR3 is TGCGCCAGCAGTGAGCCCCTCCCGTTGACTAGCACAGATACGCAGTATTTT.

This clone has a single count. The chain has TRBV5-1 and TRBJ1-1; 7 bases are shared with TRBD1. CDR1 SGHRS and CDR2 YFSETQ come from the germline V gene. Trimming cost V 3 bases and J 0 bases; bases outside gene matches: 8. The CDR3 has 16 residues. The CDR3 DNA reads TGCGCCAGCAGCTCCTCCGGGACAGTGATGAACACTGAAGCTTTCTTT. It codes for CASSSSGTVMNTEAFF.